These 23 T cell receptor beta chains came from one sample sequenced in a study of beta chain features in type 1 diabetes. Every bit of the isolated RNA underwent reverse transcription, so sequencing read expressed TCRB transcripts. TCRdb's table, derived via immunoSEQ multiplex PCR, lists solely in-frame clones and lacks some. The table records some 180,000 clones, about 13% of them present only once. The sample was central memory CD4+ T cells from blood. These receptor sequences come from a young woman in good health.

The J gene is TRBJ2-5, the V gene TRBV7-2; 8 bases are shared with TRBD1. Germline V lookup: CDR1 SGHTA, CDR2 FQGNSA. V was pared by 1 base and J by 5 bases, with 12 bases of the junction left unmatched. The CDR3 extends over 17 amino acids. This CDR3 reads CASSLVAQGASRETQYF. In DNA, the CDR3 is TGTGCCAGCAGCTTAGTTGCCCAGGGGGCTTCAAGGGAGACCCAGTACTTC.

The CDR3 region is CASMGGRIYNEQFF. The CDR3 DNA is TGTGCCAGTATGGGCGGGAGGATCTACAATGAGCAGTTCTTC. The rearrangement joins TRBV19 to TRBJ2-1, with TRBD2 identical over 8 bases. With V trimmed by 7 bases and J by 3 bases, 5 bases remained unmatched. The CDR3 extends over 14 amino acids. Germline loops: CDR1 LNHDA, CDR2 SQIVND (reference sequence).

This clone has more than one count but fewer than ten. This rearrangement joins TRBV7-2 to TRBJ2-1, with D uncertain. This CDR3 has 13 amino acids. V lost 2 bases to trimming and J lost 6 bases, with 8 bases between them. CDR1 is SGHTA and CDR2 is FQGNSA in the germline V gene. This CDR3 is CASSLLVPNEQFF. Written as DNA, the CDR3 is TGTGCCAGCAGCTTACTAGTACCCAATGAGCAGTTCTTC.

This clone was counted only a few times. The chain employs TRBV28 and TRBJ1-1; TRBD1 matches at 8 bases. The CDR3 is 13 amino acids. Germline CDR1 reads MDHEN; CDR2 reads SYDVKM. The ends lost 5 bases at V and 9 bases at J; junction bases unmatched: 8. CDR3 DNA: TGTGCCAGCAGTACTCCGGGACAGGTCCAAGCTTTCTTT. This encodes CASSTPGQVQAFF.

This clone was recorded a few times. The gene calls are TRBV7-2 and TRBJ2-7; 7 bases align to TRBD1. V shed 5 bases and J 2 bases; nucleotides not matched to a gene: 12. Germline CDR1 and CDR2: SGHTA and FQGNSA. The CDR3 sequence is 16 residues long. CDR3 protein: CASSPRPGQPTYEQYF. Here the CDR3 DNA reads TGTGCCAGCAGCCCCAGACCGGGACAGCCAACCTACGAGCAGTACTTC.

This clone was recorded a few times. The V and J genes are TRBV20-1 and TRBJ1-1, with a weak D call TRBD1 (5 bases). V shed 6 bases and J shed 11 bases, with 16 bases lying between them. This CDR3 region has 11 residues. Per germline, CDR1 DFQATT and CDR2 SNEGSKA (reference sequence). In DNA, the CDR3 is TGCAGTGCGCGGGGGAGTAGGGATGCTTTCTTT. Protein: CSARGSRDAFF.

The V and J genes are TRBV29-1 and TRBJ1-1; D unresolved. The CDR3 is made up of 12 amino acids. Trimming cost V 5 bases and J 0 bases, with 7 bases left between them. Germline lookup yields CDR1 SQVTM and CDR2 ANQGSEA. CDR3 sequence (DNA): TGCAGCGTTCACGGTCTGAACACTGAAGCTTTCTTT. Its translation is CSVHGLNTEAFF.

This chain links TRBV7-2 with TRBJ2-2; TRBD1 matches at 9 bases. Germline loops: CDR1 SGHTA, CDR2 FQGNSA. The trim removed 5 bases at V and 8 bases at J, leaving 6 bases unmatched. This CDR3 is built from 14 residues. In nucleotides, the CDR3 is TGTGCCAGCAGCGTACAGGGGGCGTCGGGGGAGCTGTTTTTT. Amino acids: CASSVQGASGELFF.

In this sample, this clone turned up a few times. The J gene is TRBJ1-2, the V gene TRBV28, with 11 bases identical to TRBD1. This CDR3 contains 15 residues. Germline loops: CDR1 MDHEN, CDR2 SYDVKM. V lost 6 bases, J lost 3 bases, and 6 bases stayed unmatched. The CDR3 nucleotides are TGTGCCAGCAGCCTACCGGGACAGGGGGACTATGGCTACACCTTC. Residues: CASSLPGQGDYGYTF.

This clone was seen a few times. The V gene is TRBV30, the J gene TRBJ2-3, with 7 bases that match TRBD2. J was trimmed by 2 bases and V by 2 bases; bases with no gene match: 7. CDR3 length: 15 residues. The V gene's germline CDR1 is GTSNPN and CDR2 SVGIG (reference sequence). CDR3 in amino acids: CAWSPTSANTDTQYF. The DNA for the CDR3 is TGTGCCTGGAGTCCCACTAGCGCCAACACAGATACGCAGTATTTT. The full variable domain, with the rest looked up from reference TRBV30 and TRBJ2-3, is SQTIHQWPATLVQPVGSPLSLECTVEGTSNPNLYWYRQAAGRGLQLLFYSVGIGQISSEVPQNLSASRPQDRQFILSSKKLLLSDSGFYLCAWSPTSANTDTQYFGPGTRLTVL.

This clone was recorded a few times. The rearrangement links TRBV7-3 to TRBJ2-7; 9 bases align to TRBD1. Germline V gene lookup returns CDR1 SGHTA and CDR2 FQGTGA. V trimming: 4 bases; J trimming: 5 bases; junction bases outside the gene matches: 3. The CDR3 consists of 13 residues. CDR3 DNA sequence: TGTGCCAGCAGCTCCCGGGACAGGGACGAGCAGTACTTC. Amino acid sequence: CASSSRDRDEQYF.

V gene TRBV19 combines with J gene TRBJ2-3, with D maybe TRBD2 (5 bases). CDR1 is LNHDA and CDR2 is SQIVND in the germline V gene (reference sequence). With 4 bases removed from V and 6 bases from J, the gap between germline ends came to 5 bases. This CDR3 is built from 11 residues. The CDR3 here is CASSTGDTQYF. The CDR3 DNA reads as TGTGCCAGTAGTACGGGGGATACGCAGTATTTT.

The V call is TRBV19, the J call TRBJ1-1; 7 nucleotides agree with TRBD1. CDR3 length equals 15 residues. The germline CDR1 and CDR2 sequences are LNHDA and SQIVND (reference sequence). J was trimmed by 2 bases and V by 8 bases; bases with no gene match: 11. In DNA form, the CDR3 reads TGTGCCAGTCGCTACGACGACAGGGCCAACACTGAAGCTTTCTTT. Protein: CASRYDDRANTEAFF.

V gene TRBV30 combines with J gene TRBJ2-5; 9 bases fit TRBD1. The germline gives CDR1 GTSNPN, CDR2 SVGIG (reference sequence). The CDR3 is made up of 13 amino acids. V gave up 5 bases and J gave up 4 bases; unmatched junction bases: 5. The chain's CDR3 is CAWARDRAETQYF. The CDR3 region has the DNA TGTGCCTGGGCTCGGGACAGGGCAGAGACCCAGTACTTC.

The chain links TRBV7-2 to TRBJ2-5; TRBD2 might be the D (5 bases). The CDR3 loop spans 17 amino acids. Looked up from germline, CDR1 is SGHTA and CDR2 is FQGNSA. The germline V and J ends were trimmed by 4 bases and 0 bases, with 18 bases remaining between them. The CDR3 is CASSYLPGWEHQETQYF. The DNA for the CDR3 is TGTGCCAGCAGCTATCTGCCGGGGTGGGAGCACCAAGAGACCCAGTACTTC.

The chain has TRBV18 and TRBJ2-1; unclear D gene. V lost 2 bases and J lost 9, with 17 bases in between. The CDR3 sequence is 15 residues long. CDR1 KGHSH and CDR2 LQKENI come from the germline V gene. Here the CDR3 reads CASSPASSDTGEQFF. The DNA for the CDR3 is TGTGCCAGCTCACCAGCTAGTTCGGATACTGGTGAGCAGTTCTTC.

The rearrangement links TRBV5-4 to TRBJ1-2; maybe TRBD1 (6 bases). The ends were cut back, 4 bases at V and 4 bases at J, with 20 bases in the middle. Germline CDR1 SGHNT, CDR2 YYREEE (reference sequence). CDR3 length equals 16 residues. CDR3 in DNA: TGTGCCAGCAGCCAAATGGCCCCCACAGGGCCCTATGGCTACACCTTC. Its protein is CASSQMAPTGPYGYTF.

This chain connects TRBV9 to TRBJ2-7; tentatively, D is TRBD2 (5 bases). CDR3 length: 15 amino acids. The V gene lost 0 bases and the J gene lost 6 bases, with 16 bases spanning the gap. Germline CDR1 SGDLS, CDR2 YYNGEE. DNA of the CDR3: TGTGCCAGCAGCGTAGTGCGGCGGGCCGATACCGAGCAGTACTTC. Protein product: CASSVVRRADTEQYF.

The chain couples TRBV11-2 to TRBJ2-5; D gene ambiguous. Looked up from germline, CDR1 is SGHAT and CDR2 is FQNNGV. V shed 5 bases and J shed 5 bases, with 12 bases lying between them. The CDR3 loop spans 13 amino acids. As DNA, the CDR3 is TGTGCCAGCAGCCGAACAGACATGGAGACCCAGTACTTC. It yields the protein CASSRTDMETQYF.

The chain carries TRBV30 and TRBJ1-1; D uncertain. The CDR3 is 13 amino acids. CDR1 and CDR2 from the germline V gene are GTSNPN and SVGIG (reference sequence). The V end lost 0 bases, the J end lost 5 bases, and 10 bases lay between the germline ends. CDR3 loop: CAWSVEGGTEAFF. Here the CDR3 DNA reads TGTGCCTGGAGTGTAGAGGGAGGGACTGAAGCTTTCTTT.

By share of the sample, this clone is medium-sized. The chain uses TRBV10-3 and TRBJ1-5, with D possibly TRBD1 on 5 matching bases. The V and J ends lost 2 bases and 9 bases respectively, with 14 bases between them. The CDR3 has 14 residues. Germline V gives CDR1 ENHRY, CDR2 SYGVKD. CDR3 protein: CAISEDSRSGPQHF. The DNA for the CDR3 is TGTGCCATCAGTGAGGACAGTCGCTCGGGGCCCCAGCATTTT.

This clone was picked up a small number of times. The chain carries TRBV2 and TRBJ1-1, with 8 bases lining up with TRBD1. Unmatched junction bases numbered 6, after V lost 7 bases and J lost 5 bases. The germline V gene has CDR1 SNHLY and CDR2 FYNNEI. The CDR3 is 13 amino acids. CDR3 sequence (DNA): TGTGCCAGCAATGGACAGGGATGGACTGAAGCTTTCTTT. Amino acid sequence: CASNGQGWTEAFF.

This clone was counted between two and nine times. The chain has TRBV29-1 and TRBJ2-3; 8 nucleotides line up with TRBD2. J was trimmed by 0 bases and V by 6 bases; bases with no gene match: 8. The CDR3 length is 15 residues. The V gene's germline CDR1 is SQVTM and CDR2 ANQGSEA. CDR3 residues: CSVTGGQGSTDTQYF. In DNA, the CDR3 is TGCAGCGTCACGGGAGGGCAAGGGAGCACAGATACGCAGTATTTT.